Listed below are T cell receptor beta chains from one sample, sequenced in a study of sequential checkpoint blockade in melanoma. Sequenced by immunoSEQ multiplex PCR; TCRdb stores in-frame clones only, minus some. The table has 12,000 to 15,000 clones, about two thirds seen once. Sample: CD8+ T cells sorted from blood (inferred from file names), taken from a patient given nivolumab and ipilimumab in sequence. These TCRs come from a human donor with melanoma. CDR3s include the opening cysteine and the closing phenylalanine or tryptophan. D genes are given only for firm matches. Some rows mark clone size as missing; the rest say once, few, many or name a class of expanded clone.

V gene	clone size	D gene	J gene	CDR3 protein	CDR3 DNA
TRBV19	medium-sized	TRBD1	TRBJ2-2	CASMDRVTNTGELFF	TGTGCCAGTATGGACAGGGTGACGAACACCGGGGAGCTGTTTTTT
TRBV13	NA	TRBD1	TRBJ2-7	CASSSSGTGILWTYEQYF	TGCGCCAGCAGCTCCTCCGGGACAGGAATACTGTGGACCTACGAGCAGTACTTC
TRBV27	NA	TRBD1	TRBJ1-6	CASSLNRQGWSPLHF	TGTGCCAGCAGTTTGAACCGACAGGGGTGGTCACCCCTCCACTTT
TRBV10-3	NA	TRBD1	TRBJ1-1	CAVWTGGTEAFF	TGTGCCGTCTGGACAGGGGGAACTGAAGCTTTCTTT
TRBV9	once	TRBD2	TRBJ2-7	CASSPTGGAPYEQYF	TGTGCCAGCAGCCCAACCGGGGGGGCCCCCTACGAGCAGTACTTC
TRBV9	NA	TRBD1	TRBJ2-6	CASSETGWSGANVLTF	TGTGCCAGCAGCGAGACAGGGTGGTCTGGGGCCAACGTCCTGACTTTC
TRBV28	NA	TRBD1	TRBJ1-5	CASSPGTGGYSNQPQHF	TGTGCCAGCAGTCCCGGGACAGGGGGCTATAGCAATCAGCCCCAGCATTTT
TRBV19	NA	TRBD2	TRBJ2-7	CASSLPAGTSGGYEQYF	TGTGCCAGTAGTCTCCCAGCCGGGACTAGCGGGGGCTACGAGCAGTACTTC
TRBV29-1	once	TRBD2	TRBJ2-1	CSVWSSGINEQFF	TGCAGCGTTTGGTCTAGCGGGATCAATGAGCAGTTCTTC
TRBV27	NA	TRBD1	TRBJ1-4	CASRGTGQYEKLFF	TGTGCCAGCAGAGGGACAGGGCAGTATGAAAAACTGTTTTTT
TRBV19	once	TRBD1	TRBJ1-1	CASSIGTAMNTEAFF	TGTGCCAGTAGTATCGGGACAGCTATGAACACTGAAGCTTTCTTT
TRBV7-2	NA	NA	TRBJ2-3	CASSFRGLYSTDTQYF	TGTGCCAGCAGCTTTAGAGGCCTATATAGCACAGATACGCAGTATTTT
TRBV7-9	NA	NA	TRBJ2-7	CASSRGPYEQYF	TGTGCCAGCAGCCGCGGGCCCTACGAGCAGTACTTC
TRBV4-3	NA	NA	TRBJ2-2	CASSQDPGGGTGELFF	TGCGCCAGCAGCCAAGATCCCGGGGGTGGTACCGGGGAGCTGTTTTTT
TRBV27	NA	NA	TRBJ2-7	CASSLSNGYEQYF	TGTGCCAGCAGTTTATCCAACGGCTACGAGCAGTACTTC
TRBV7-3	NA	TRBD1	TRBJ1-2	CASSLEGHRGYGYTF	TGTGCCAGCAGCTTAGAAGGCCACAGGGGCTATGGCTACACCTTC
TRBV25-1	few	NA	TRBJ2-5	CASSDMDGRGETQYF	TGTGCCAGCAGTGATATGGACGGGAGAGGGGAGACCCAGTACTTC
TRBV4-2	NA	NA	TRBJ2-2	CASSQSRLGGIAGELFF	TGTGCCAGCAGCCAATCGAGACTAGGAGGAATCGCCGGGGAGCTGTTTTTT
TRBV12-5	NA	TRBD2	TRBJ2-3	CASRAGAGPDTQYF	TGTGCTAGTCGAGCGGGAGCTGGTCCAGATACGCAGTATTTT
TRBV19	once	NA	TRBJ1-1	CASSIIDTNTEAFF	TGTGCCAGTAGTATCATCGACACGAACACTGAAGCTTTCTTT
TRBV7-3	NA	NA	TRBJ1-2	CASSSSPPSERNGYTF	TGTGCCAGCAGCTCATCCCCCCCTTCGGAGAGGAATGGCTACACCTTC
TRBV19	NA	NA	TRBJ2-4	CASSIGAGLAKNIQYF	TGTGCCAGTAGTATAGGGGCGGGTCTGGCCAAAAACATTCAGTACTTC
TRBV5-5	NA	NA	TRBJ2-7	CASSRDTGSYEQYF	TGTGCCAGCAGCCGGGACACCGGCTCCTACGAGCAGTACTTC
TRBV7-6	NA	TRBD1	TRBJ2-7	CASSSRDSSYEQYF	TGTGCCAGCAGCTCCCGGGACAGCTCCTACGAGCAGTACTTC
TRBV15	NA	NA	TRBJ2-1	CATSRDQGYNEQFF	TGTGCCACCAGCAGAGATCAGGGTTACAATGAGCAGTTCTTC
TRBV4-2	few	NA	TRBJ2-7	CASSQVAGRDEQYF	TGTGCCAGCAGCCAAGTGGCCGGGCGGGACGAGCAGTACTTC
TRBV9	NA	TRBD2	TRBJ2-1	CASSPWGGSGDEQFF	TGTGCCAGCAGCCCCTGGGGAGGGAGCGGGGATGAGCAGTTCTTC
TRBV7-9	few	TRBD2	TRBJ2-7	CASSLGTGGLAGTWQYF	TGTGCCAGCAGCTTAGGAACGGGGGGACTAGCGGGAACCTGGCAGTACTTC
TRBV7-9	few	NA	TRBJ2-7	CASSSGVLGNYEQYF	TGTGCCAGCAGCTCAGGGGTCTTGGGGAACTACGAGCAGTACTTC
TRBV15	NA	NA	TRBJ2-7	CATSRDRTSYEQYF	TGTGCCACCAGCAGAGATCGAACAAGCTACGAGCAGTACTTC
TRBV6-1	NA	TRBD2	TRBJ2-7	CATREGSSYEQYF	TGTGCCACCCGGGAGGGAAGCTCCTACGAGCAGTACTTC
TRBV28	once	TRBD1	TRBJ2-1	CASSSRDRGLYNEQFF	TGTGCCAGCAGTTCCCGGGACAGGGGGCTTTACAATGAGCAGTTCTTC
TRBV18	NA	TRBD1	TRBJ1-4	CASHGTGVEKLFF	TGTGCCAGCCACGGGACAGGGGTTGAAAAACTGTTTTTT
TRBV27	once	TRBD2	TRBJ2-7	CASSSGTSGRSYEQYF	TGTGCCAGCAGCTCAGGGACTAGCGGGAGGTCCTACGAGCAGTACTTC
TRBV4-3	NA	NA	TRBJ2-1	CASSQDFPSLNNEQFF	TGCGCCAGCAGCCAAGATTTCCCTAGCCTCAACAATGAGCAGTTCTTC
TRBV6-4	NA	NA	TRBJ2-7	CASSRGGYEQYF	TGTGCCAGCAGTAGGGGAGGCTACGAGCAGTACTTC
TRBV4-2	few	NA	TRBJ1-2	CASSQRDMLNYGYTF	TGTGCCAGCAGCCAACGGGACATGCTTAACTATGGCTACACCTTC
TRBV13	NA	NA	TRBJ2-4	CASSLDGKNIQYF	TGTGCCAGCAGCTTAGACGGGAAAAACATTCAGTACTTC
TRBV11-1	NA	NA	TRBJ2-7	CASSLLFNDYEQYF	TGTGCCAGCAGCTTACTATTTAACGACTACGAGCAGTACTTC
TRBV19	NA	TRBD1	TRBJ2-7	CASSARLGTVKSYEQYF	TGTGCCAGTAGTGCCCGACTTGGGACAGTCAAGAGCTACGAGCAGTACTTC
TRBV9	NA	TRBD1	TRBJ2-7	CASSPPRTGEQYF	TGTGCCAGCAGCCCCCCCAGGACAGGCGAGCAGTACTTC
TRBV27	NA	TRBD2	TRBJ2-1	CASSTSAYEQFF	TGTGCCAGCAGTACTAGCGCCTATGAGCAGTTCTTC
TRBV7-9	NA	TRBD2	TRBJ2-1	CASSQPGAGDNEQFF	TGTGCCAGCAGCCAACCGGGCGCGGGAGACAATGAGCAGTTCTTC
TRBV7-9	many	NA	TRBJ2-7	CASSPGHEQYF	TGTGCCAGCAGCCCAGGTCACGAGCAGTACTTC
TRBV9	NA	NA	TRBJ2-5	CASSVGEETQYF	TGTGCCAGCAGCGTAGGGGAGGAGACCCAGTACTTC
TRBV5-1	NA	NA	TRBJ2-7	CASSPDRQTYEQYF	TGCGCCAGCAGCCCGGACAGACAAACCTACGAGCAGTACTTC
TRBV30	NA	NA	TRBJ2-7	CAWAPGLAYEQYF	TGTGCCTGGGCCCCGGGACTGGCGTACGAGCAGTACTTC
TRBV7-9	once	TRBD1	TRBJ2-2	CASSLPGTGNTGELFF	TGTGCCAGCAGCCTTCCCGGGACAGGGAACACCGGGGAGCTGTTTTTT
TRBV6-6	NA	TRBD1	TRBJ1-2	CASSSEDRYYGYTF	TGTGCCAGCAGTTCCGAGGACAGGTACTATGGCTACACCTTC
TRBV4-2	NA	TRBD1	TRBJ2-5	CASSPGQGQETQYF	TGTGCCAGCAGCCCCGGACAGGGTCAAGAGACCCAGTACTTC
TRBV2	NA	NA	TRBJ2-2	CAIYSRTGELFF	TGTGCCATATACAGCCGAACCGGGGAGCTGTTTTTT
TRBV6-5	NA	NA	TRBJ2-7	CASSLGRSYEQYF	TGTGCCAGCAGCCTGGGGAGGTCCTACGAGCAGTACTTC
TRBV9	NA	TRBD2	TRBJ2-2	CASSVATSGAWIGELFF	TGTGCCAGCAGCGTAGCTACTAGCGGGGCTTGGATCGGGGAGCTGTTTTTT
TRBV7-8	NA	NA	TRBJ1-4	CASSLAPRNTNEKLFF	TGTGCCAGCAGCTTAGCTCCTAGGAACACTAATGAAAAACTGTTTTTT
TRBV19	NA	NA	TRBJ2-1	CASRNGAYNEQFF	TGTGCCAGTAGGAACGGAGCCTACAATGAGCAGTTCTTC
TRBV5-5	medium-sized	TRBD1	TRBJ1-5	CASTPGQAGNQPQHF	TGTGCCAGCACCCCGGGACAGGCGGGCAATCAGCCCCAGCATTTT
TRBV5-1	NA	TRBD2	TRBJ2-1	CASSLVGGLYNEQFF	TGCGCCAGCAGCTTGGTGGGAGGGCTATACAATGAGCAGTTCTTC
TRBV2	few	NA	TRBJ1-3	CASSELWGVENTIYF	TGTGCCAGCAGTGAGCTTTGGGGAGTGGAAAACACCATATATTTT